The present entry profiles one TCR beta chain with its context. The antigen is unknown. The use of a sample-barcoded 5' primer and a J-beta primer mix characterized a second PCR of roughly 7 to 11 cycles. TCRdb reanalysed the 5' RACE reads using MiXCR and keeps one entry per CDR3 protein. The repertoire holds about 1,800,000 distinct CDR3 sequences, with 28% as singletons. This CDR3 region has 14 residues. Germline V gene data show CDR1 as LGHNA and CDR2 as YSLEER. The ends were cut back, 0 bases at V and 8 bases at J, with 13 bases in the middle. The data stem from a study of blood T cells in healthy people across ages. Findings and caveats of the study: Nothing was known about donor CMV status, and this possibly confounded expanded clonotype changes.

The V call is TRBV4-3, the J call TRBJ1-2; D possibly corresponds to TRBD1 (6 bases). Input material: blood. The clonotype originates from a woman aged 25 to 45 in good health. The CDR3 DNA sequence: TGCGCCAGCAGCCAAGATATGGCAGGGGTCGGCTACACCTTC. It codes for CASSQDMAGVGYTF.